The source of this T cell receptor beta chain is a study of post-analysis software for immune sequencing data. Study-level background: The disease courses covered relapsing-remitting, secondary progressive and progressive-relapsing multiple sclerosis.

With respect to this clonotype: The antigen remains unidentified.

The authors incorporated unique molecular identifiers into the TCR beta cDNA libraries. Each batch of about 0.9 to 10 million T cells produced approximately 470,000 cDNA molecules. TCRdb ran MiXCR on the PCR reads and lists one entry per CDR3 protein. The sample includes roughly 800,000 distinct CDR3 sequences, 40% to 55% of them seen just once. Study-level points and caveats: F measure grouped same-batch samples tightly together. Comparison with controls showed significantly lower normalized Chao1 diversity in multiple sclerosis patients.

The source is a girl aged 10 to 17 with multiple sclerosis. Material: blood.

The DNA for the CDR3 is TGCGCCAGCAGTGAGTCGGTAGCGGGAGGCCCCAATGAGCAGTTCTTC. This encodes CASSESVAGGPNEQFF. This chain links TRBV10-1 with TRBJ2-1; 10 bases line up with TRBD2. Trimming cost V 0 bases and J 6 bases; bases outside gene matches: 5. The CDR3 runs to 16 residues. CDR1 WNHNN and CDR2 SYGVQD come from the germline V gene (reference sequence).